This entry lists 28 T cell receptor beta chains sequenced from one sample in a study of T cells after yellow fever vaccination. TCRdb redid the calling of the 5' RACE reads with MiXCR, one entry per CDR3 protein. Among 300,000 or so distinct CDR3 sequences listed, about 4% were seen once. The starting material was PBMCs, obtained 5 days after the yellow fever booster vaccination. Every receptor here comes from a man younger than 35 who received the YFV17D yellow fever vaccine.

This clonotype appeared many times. The CDR3 region has the DNA TGTGCCAGCAGCAGACAGGGGGGCGATCAGCCCCAGCATTTT. Protein: CASSRQGGDQPQHF. The V gene is TRBV12-3 or TRBV12-4, the J gene TRBJ1-5; 9 bases align to TRBD1. CDR3 length: 14 amino acids. The junction had 5 bases not matched to a gene; V was cut back by 6 bases and J by 5 bases.

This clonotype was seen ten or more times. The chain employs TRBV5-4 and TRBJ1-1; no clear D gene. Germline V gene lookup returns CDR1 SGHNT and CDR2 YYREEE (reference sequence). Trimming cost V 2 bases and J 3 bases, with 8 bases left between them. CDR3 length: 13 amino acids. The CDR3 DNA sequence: TGTGCCAGCAGCTTTGGGTGGGACACTGAAGCTTTCTTT. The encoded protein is CASSFGWDTEAFF.

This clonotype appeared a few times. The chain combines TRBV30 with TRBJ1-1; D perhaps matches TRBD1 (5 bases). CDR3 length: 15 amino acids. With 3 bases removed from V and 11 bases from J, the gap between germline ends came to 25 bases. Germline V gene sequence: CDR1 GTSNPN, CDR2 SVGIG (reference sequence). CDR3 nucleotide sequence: TGTGCCTGGAGCCCAATGGGGGATCTAAGGCCCTCCGCTTTCTTT. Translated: CAWSPMGDLRPSAFF.

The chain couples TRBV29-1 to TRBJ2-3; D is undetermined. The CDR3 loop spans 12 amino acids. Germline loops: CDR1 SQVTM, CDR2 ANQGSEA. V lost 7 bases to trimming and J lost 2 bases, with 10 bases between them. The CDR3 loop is CSAGRYTDTQYF. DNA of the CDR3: TGCAGCGCTGGCAGATACACAGATACGCAGTATTTT.

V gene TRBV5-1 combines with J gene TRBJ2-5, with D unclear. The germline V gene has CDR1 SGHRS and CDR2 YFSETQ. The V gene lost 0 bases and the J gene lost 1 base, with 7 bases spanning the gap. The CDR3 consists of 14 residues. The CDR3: CASSLARPQETQYF. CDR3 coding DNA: TGCGCCAGCAGCTTGGCGCGGCCCCAAGAGACCCAGTACTTC.

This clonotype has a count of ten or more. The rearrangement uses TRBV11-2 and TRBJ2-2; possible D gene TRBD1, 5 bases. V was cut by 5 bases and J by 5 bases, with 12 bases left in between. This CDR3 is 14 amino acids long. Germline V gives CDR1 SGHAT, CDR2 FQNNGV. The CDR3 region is CASSDPGLTGELFF. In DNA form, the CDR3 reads TGTGCCAGCAGCGATCCAGGGTTGACCGGGGAGCTGTTTTTT.

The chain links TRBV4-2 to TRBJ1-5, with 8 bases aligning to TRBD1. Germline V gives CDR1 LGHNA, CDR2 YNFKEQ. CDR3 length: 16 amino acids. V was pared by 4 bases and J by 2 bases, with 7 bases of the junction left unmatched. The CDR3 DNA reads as TGTGCCAGCAGCCCCCAGGGGGCGCGGGGCAATCAGCCCCAGCATTTT. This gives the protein CASSPQGARGNQPQHF.

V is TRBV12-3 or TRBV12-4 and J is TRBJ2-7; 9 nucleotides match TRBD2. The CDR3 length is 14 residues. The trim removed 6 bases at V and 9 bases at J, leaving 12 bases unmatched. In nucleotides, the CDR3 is TGTGCCAGCAGACCGACCGGGACTAGCATGGTGCAGTACTTC. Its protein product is CASRPTGTSMVQYF.

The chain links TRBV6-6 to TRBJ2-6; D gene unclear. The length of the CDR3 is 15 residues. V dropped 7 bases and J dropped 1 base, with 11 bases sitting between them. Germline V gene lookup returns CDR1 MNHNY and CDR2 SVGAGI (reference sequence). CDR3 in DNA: TGTGCCAGCACTTCCACGACGTCTGGGGCCAACGTCCTGACTTTC. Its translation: CASTSTTSGANVLTF.

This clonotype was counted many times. Here the CDR3 reads CASSLAPGGGTAQYF. For the CDR3, the DNA is TGTGCCAGCAGCTTAGCCCCCGGGGGGGGGACGGCGCAGTATTTT. The rearrangement links TRBV7-2 to TRBJ2-3; 8 nucleotides line up with TRBD2. Germline CDR1 and CDR2: SGHTA and FQGNSA. There are 15 residues in the CDR3. The ends lost 0 bases at V and 10 bases at J; junction bases unmatched: 9.

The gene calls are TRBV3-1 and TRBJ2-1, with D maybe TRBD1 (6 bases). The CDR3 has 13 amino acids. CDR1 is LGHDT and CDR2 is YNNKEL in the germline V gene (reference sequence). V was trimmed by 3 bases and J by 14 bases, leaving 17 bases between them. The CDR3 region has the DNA TGTGCCAGCAGCCACAAGTTAAACAGGGAAAAGTTCTTC. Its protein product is CASSHKLNREKFF.

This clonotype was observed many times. The CDR3 DNA sequence: TGTGCCAGCAGCTTGTACAGCGGGGGGAGATCAGATACGCAGTATTTT. Translated, it gives CASSLYSGGRSDTQYF. This chain uses TRBV5-4 with TRBJ2-3; TRBD2 aligns across 9 bases. Germline lookup yields CDR1 SGHNT and CDR2 YYREEE (reference sequence). The CDR3 loop spans 16 amino acids. The J segment lost 4 bases and the V segment lost 1 base, leaving 7 bases of the junction unmatched.

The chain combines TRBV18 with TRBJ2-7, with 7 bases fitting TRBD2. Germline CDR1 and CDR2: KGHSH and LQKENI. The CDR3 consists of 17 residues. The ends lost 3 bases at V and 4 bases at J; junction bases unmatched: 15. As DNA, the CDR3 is TGTGCCAGCTCACCGAGGTATATGACGGGGGGAGATTACGAGCAGTACTTC. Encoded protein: CASSPRYMTGGDYEQYF.

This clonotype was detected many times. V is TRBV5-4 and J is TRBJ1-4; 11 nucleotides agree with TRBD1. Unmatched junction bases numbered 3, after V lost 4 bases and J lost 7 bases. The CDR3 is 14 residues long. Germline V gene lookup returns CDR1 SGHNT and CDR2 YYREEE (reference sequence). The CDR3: CASSLDRGREKLFF. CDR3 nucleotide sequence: TGTGCCAGCAGCCTGGACAGGGGGCGTGAAAAACTGTTTTTT.

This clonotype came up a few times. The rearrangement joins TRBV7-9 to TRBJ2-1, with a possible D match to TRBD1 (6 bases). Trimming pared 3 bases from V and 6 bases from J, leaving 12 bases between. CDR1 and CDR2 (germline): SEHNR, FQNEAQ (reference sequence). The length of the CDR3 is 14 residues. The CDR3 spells CASSFSGVGNEQFF. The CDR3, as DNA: TGTGCCAGCAGCTTTTCAGGGGTCGGCAATGAGCAGTTCTTC. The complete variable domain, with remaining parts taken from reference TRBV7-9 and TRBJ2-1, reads DTGVSQNPRHKITKRGQNVTFRCDPISEHNRLYWYRQTLGQGPEFLTYFQNEAQLEKSRLLSDRFSAERPKGSFSTLEIQRTEQGDSAMYLCASSFSGVGNEQFFGPGTRLTVL.

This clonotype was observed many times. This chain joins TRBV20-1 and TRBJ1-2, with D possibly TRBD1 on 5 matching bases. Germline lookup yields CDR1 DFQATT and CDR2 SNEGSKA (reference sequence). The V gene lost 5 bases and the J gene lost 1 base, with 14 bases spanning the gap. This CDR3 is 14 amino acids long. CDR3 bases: TGCAGTGCTCCAAGCGGGACGGTTAACTATGGCTACACCTTC. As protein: CSAPSGTVNYGYTF.

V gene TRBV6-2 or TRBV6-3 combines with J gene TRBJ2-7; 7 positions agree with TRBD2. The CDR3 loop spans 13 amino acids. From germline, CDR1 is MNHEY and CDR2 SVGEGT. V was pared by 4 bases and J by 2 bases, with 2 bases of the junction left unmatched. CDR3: CASSFGLAYEQYF. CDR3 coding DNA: TGTGCCAGCAGTTTCGGACTAGCCTACGAGCAGTACTTC.

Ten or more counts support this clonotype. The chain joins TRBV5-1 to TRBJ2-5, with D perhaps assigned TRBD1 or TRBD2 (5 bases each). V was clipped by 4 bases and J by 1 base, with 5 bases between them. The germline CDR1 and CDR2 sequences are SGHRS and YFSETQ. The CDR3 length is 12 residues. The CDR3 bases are TGCGCCAGCAGCGGGGGCCAAGAGACCCAGTACTTC. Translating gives CASSGGQETQYF.

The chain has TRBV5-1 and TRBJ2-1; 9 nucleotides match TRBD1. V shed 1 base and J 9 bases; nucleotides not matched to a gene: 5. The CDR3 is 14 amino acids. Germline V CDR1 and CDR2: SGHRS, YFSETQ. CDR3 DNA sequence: TGCGCCAGCAGCTTGCCCGGGACAGGGACTGAGCAGTTCTTC. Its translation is CASSLPGTGTEQFF.

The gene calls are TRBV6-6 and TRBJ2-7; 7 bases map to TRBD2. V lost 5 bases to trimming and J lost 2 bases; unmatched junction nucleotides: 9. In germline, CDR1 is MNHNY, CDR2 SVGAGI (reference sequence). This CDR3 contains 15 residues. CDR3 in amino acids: CASSERGMRPYEQYV. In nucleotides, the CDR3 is TGTGCCAGCAGTGAGCGGGGAATGAGGCCCTACGAGCAGTACGTC.

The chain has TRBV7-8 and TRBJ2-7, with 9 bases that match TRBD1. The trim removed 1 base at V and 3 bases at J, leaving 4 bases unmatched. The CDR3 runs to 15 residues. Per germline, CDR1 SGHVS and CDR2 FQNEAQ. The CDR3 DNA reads TGTGCCAGCAGCTTAGGGGTGACAGGGGGCTACGAGCAGTACTTC. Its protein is CASSLGVTGGYEQYF.

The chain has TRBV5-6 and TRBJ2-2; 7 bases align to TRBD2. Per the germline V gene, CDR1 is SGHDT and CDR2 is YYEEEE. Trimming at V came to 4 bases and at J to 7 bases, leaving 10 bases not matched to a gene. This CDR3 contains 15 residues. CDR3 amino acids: CASSGAGRKLGELFF. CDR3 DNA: TGTGCCAGCAGCGGCGCCGGGAGGAAACTCGGGGAGCTGTTTTTT.

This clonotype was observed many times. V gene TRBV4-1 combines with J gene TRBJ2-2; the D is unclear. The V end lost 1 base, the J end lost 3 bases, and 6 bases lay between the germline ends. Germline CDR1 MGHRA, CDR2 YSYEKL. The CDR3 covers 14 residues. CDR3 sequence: CASSQGSYTGELFF. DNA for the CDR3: TGCGCCAGCAGCCAAGGATCATACACCGGGGAGCTGTTTTTT.

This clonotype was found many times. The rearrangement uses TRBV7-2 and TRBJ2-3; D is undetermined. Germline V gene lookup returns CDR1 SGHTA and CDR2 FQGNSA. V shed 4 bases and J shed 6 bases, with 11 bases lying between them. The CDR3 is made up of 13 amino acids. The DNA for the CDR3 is TGTGCCAGCAGCTCCTACTTGGCGGATACGCAGTATTTT. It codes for CASSSYLADTQYF. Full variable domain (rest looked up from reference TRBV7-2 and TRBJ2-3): GAGVSQSPSNKVTEKGKDVELRCDPISGHTALYWYRQSLGQGLEFLIYFQGNSAPDKSGLPSDRFSAERTGGSVSTLTIQRTQQEDSAVYLCASSSYLADTQYFGPGTRLTVL.

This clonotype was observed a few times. The CDR3 region has the DNA TGTGCCAGCAGCTTAACAGGGGGCGGAGGAAACACCATATATTTT. This encodes CASSLTGGGGNTIYF. The chain employs TRBV7-3 and TRBJ1-3, with TRBD1 identical over 7 bases. The CDR3 sequence is 15 residues long. The germline V gene has CDR1 SGHTA and CDR2 FQGTGA. Trimming at V came to 0 bases and at J to 4 bases, leaving 3 bases not matched to a gene.

This CDR3 reads CSARRLGLPDEQYV. DNA of the CDR3: TGCAGTGCTAGACGCCTGGGACTTCCCGACGAGCAGTACGTC. J is TRBJ2-7 and V is TRBV20-1, with D possibly being TRBD2 (6 bases). This CDR3 comprises 14 residues. V was pared by 2 bases and J by 5 bases, with 16 bases between. CDR1 is DFQATT and CDR2 is SNEGSKA in the germline V gene (reference sequence).

CDR3 sequence (DNA): TGCGCCAGCAGCTTGTGGGGGGACAGGGGTCAGCCCCAGCATTTT. Translated: CASSLWGDRGQPQHF. This chain links TRBV5-1 with TRBJ1-5; 10 bases are shared with TRBD1. V was pared by 1 base and J by 6 bases, with 4 bases of the junction left unmatched. The length of the CDR3 is 15 residues. The germline V gene has CDR1 SGHRS and CDR2 YFSETQ.

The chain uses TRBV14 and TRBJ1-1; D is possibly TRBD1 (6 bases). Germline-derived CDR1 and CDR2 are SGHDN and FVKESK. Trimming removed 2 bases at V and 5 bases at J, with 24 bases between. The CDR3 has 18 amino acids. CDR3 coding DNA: TGTGCCAGCAGCCAACGACAGGCGTGGGGAAATTTCCGAACTGAAGCTTTCTTT. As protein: CASSQRQAWGNFRTEAFF.